The present entry profiles one T cell receptor (beta chain) with its context. Assay: immunoSEQ multiplex PCR; the TCRdb copy retains only in-frame clones and omits some. This table has over 150,000 clones, 75% to 95% appearing once. The CDR3 has 11 amino acids. Germline assignment: CDR1 SQVTM and CDR2 ANQGSEA. V gave up 6 bases and J gave up 5 bases, with 10 bases separating them. The record originates from a study of control samples from healthy donors and cancer patients. V gene TRBV29-1 combines with J gene TRBJ1-2; D ambiguous. The source material was blood. This sequence originates from a woman in her thirties or forties in good health. The CDR3 loop reads CSVGQEYGYTF. DNA of the CDR3: TGCAGCGTAGGGCAGGAGTATGGCTACACCTTC.